This TCR beta chain emerged from a study of T cells after yellow fever vaccination. Overall study context: Preparation used SMART-Seq v4 Ultra Low Input for the low-cell-number fractions.

Germline V gene data show CDR1 as SEHNR and CDR2 as FQNEAQ (reference sequence). The CDR3 length is 17 residues. Deletions cut 1 base from V and 2 bases from J, with 18 bases between. Findings and limits, study-wide: Abundant clonotypes from the bulk population could have been carried over as contaminants into FACS-sorted repertoires.

One entry per CDR3 protein results from TCRdb running MiXCR on the 5' RACE reads. The table shows some 560,000 distinct CDR3 sequences, with about 19% occurring only once. This clonotype was counted many times. Its target is not known. The input for sequencing was PBMCs, taken 15 days after the yellow fever booster vaccination. The rearrangement links TRBV7-9 to TRBJ2-7; D is possibly TRBD2 (6 bases). The TCR sequence derives from a man under 40 who received the YFV17D yellow fever vaccine. The CDR3 coding sequence is TGTGCCAGCAGCTTAGGGAGTAGACTAGAGGGCCCCTACGAGCAGTACTTC. Its translation: CASSLGSRLEGPYEQYF.